This TCR beta chain was observed in a study of blood T cell repertoires in COVID-19. The wider study: T cells, B-cell-depleted T cells, or PBMCs provided the cDNA or gDNA that served as material.

TCRdb's copy holds only in-frame clones and misses some; the assay was immunoSEQ multiplex PCR. Of 250,000 to 400,000 clones in the sample, around 89% are singletons; the top ten hold around 1.6%. During active infection, Seattle patients enrolled and were then monitored through disease. The sequencing input was peripheral blood. This clonotype was sampled from a woman aged 30 to 39 with COVID-19, enrolled during active disease.

The CDR3 region has the DNA TGTGCCAGCAGTCCTTTGACAGGGCGAGGGGGAGCTTTCTTT. It yields the protein CASSPLTGRGGAFF. The V call is TRBV28, the J call TRBJ1-1; 7 bases are shared with TRBD1. The CDR3 covers 14 residues. CDR1 is MDHEN and CDR2 is SYDVKM in the germline V gene. V dropped 5 bases and J dropped 10; count of bases not matched to a gene: 13.